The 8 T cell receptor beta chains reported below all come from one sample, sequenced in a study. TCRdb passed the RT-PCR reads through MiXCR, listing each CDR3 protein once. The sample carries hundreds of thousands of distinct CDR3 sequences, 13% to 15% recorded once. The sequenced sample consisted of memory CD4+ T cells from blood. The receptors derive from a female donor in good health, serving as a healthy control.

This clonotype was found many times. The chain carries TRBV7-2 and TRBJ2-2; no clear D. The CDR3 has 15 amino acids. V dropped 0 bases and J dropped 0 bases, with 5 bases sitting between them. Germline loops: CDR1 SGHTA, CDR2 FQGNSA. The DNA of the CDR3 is TGTGCCAGCAGCTTAGCCGGGCCGAACACCGGGGAGCTGTTTTTT. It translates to CASSLAGPNTGELFF.

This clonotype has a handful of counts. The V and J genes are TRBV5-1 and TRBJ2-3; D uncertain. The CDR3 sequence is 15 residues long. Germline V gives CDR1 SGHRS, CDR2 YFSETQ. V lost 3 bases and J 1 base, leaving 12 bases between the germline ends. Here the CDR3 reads CASSSQWSGTDTQYF. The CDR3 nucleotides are TGCGCCAGCAGCTCGCAATGGTCAGGCACAGATACGCAGTATTTT. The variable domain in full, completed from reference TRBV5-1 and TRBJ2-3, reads KAGVTQTPRYLIKTRGQQVTLSCSPISGHRSVSWYQQTPGQGLQFLFEYFSETQRNKGNFPGRFSGRQFSNSRSEMNVSTLELGDSALYLCASSSQWSGTDTQYFGPGTRLTVL.

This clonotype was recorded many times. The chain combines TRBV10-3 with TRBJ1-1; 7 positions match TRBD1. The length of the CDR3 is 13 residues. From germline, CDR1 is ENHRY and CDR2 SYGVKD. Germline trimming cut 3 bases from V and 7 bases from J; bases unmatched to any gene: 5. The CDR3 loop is CAISDGTVGEAFF. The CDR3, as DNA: TGTGCCATCAGTGATGGGACAGTGGGTGAAGCTTTCTTT.

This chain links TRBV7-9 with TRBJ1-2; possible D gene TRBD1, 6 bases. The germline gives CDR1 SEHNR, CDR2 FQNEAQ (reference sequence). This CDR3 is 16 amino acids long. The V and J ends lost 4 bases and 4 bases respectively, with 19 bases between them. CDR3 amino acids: CASSSPRGTVGYGYTF. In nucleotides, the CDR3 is TGTGCCAGCAGCTCACCCAGGGGAACCGTCGGCTATGGCTACACCTTC.

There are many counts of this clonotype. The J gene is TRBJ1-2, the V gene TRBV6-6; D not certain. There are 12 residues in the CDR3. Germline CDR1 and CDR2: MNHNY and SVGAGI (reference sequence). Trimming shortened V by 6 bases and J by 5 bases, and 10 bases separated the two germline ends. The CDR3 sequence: CASSSDHYGYTF. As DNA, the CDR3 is TGTGCCAGCAGCTCTGACCATTATGGCTACACCTTC.

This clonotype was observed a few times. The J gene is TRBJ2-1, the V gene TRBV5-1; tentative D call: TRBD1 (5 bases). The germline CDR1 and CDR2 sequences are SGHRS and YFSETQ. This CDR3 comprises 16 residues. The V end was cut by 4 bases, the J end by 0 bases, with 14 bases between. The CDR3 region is CASSADTPSSYNEQFF. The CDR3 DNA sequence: TGCGCCAGCAGCGCGGACACCCCAAGCTCCTACAATGAGCAGTTCTTC.

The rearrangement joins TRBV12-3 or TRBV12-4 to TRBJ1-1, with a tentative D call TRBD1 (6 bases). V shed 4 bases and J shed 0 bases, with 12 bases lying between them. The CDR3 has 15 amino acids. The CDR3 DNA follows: TGTGCCAGCAGTTCTTGGGGGACAATGAACACTGAAGCTTTCTTT. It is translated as CASSSWGTMNTEAFF.

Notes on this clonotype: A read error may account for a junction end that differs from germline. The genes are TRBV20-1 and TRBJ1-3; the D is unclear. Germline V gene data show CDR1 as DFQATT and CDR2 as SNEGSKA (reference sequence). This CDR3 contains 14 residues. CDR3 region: CRAKSVLSGNTIYF. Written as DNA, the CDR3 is TGCCGTGCCAAATCCGTTTTATCTGGAAACACCATATATTTT.